The table lists the clone carrying this TCR beta chain with a count of one. The antigen is not known. The CDR3 loop spans 16 amino acids. Trimming cost V 9 bases and J 5 bases; bases outside gene matches: 14. CDR1 is LNHDA, CDR2 SQIVND, per germline (reference sequence). This sample was taken from a study of cytomegalovirus exposure and HLA in healthy donors. Study-level information: The roughly 130 validation repertoires used the same platform as the roughly 720 first-cohort repertoires (as reported by a later analysis). Study-wide results and limits: Specificity for CMV antigens was confirmed in vitro for a few of the CMV-associated chains. A classifier reportedly called cytomegalovirus status with high sensitivity and specificity. Many donors carried some public TCRs, although rarity characterized most TCR sequences.

Measured with immunoSEQ multiplex PCR; TCRdb has only the in-frame clones, and not every one. The table records about 220,000 clones, just over 85% of them present only once. The sequence was collected from a woman between 18 and 29 years old in good health and CMV-seronegative. The sample comprised PBMCs. This chain joins TRBV19 and TRBJ2-1; 9 nucleotides agree with TRBD2. CDR3 nucleotides: TGTGCCAGCGGACTAGCGAGTCGTGGGCTAAACAATGAGCAGTTCTTC. It is translated as CASGLASRGLNNEQFF. The entire variable domain, with the rest obtained from reference TRBV19 and TRBJ2-1, is as follows: DGGITQSPKYLFRKEGQNVTLSCEQNLNHDAMYWYRQDPGQGLRLIYYSQIVNDFQKGDIAEGYSVSREKKESFPLTVTSAQKNPTAFYLCASGLASRGLNNEQFFGPGTRLTVL.